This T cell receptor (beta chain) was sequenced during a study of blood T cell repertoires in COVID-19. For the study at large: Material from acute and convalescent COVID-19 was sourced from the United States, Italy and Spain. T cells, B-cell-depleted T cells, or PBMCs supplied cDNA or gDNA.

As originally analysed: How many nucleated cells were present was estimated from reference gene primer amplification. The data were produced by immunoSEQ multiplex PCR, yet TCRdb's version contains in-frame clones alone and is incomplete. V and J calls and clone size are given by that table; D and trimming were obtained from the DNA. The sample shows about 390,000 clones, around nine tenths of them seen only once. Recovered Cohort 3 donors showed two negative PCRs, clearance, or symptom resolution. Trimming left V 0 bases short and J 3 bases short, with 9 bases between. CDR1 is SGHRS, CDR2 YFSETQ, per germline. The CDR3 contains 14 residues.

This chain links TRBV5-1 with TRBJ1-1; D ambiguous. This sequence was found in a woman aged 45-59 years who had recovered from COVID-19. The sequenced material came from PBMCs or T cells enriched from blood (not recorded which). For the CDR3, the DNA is TGCGCCAGCAGCTTGGCAGCGGAGTACACTGAAGCTTTCTTT. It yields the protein CASSLAAEYTEAFF.